Below are 29 T cell receptor beta chains sequenced from a single sample in a study of blood T cells in healthy people across ages. A second PCR of about 6 to 12 cycles used a sample-barcoded 5' primer and a J-beta primer mix. Each CDR3 protein is one row after TCRdb ran MiXCR on the 5' RACE reads. The sample carries 1.5 million to 2 million distinct CDR3 sequences, around 50% recorded once. Sequenced: blood. These receptors were taken from a middle-aged woman in good health.

V gene TRBV27 combines with J gene TRBJ2-1; 14 bases map to TRBD2. Germline trimming cut 0 bases from V and 3 bases from J; bases unmatched to any gene: 1. Germline lookup yields CDR1 MNHEY and CDR2 SMNVEV (reference sequence). The CDR3 spans 17 residues. The CDR3 nucleotides read TGTGCCAGCAGTTTATCGGGACTAGCGGGGGACTACAATGAGCAGTTCTTC. It is translated as CASSLSGLAGDYNEQFF.

This CDR3 is CASSSTPRPKNIQYF. In DNA, the CDR3 is TGTGCCAGCAGCTCGACCCCCCGGCCCAAAAACATTCAGTACTTC. The J gene is TRBJ2-4, the V gene TRBV7-2; unclear D gene. CDR3 size: 15 residues. Per germline, CDR1 SGHTA and CDR2 FQGNSA. With 4 bases removed from V and 2 bases from J, the gap between germline ends came to 12 bases.

This clonotype has only a few counts. The rearrangement joins TRBV15 to TRBJ1-6; no firm D call. V shed 5 bases and J shed 0 bases, with 11 bases lying between them. The CDR3 consists of 16 residues. Looked up from germline, CDR1 is LNHNV and CDR2 is YYDKDF (reference sequence). CDR3 sequence (DNA): TGTGCCACCAGCGCGGACGGCAGCTCCTATAATTCACCCCTCCACTTT. It yields the protein CATSADGSSYNSPLHF.

The V call is TRBV7-2, the J call TRBJ1-5; TRBD1 is a possible D gene (5 bases). Germline V gene lookup returns CDR1 SGHTA and CDR2 FQGNSA. The CDR3 extends over 15 amino acids. Between the trimmed V and J ends, which lost 3 bases and 5 bases, there was a span of 14 bases. The CDR3 region is CASSLDQGTHQPQHF. In nucleotides, the CDR3 is TGTGCCAGCAGCTTGGACCAGGGAACCCATCAGCCCCAGCATTTT.

The chain uses TRBV4-3 and TRBJ2-3; 10 bases map to TRBD2. Per germline, CDR1 LGHNA and CDR2 YSLEER. Trimming cost V 5 bases and J 5 bases; bases outside gene matches: 4. The CDR3 extends over 14 amino acids. This CDR3 is CASSSGGAIDTQYF. CDR3 nucleotides: TGCGCCAGCAGCAGCGGGGGGGCAATAGATACGCAGTATTTT.

This chain connects TRBV27 to TRBJ2-3, with a possible D match to TRBD2 (6 bases). The germline CDR1 and CDR2 sequences are MNHEY and SMNVEV (reference sequence). The CDR3 is 13 amino acids. With 7 bases removed from V and 0 bases from J, the gap between germline ends came to 8 bases. CDR3 nucleotides: TGTGCCAGCACGGGGGACAGCACAGATACGCAGTATTTT. The encoded protein is CASTGDSTDTQYF.

Only a few counts were recorded for this clonotype. The gene calls are TRBV7-6 and TRBJ2-1; TRBD2 aligns across 7 bases. Germline V gives CDR1 SGHVS, CDR2 FNYEAQ. Trimming cost V 5 bases and J 10 bases; bases outside gene matches: 14. The CDR3 consists of 15 residues. The CDR3 nucleotides read TGTGCCAGCAGCCCACAATATGGCGGGAGCAGGGAGCAGTTCTTC. It encodes CASSPQYGGSREQFF. The variable domain in full, completed from reference TRBV7-6 and TRBJ2-1, reads GAGVSQSPRYKVTKRGQDVALRCDPISGHVSLYWYRQALGQGPEFLTYFNYEAQQDKSGLPNDRFSAERPEGSISTLTIQRTEQRDSAMYRCASSPQYGGSREQFFGPGTRLTVL.

This chain uses TRBV20-1 with TRBJ2-1, with 7 nucleotides matching TRBD1. Germline CDR1 reads DFQATT; CDR2 reads SNEGSKA (reference sequence). The CDR3 covers 11 residues. V lost 6 bases to trimming and J lost 5 bases; unmatched junction nucleotides: 1. CDR3 nucleotide sequence: TGCAGTGCGGGACAGAACAATGAGCAGTTCTTC. Translated, it gives CSAGQNNEQFF.

V and J are TRBV15 and TRBJ2-7; D possibly corresponds to TRBD1 (5 bases). Trimming removed 3 bases from V and 2 bases from J, with 11 bases in between. This CDR3 has 14 residues. Germline CDR1 reads LNHNV; CDR2 reads YYDKDF (reference sequence). The CDR3 is CATSSQGEAYEQYF. CDR3 DNA: TGTGCCACCAGCAGCCAGGGTGAGGCCTACGAGCAGTACTTC.

This chain joins TRBV7-3 and TRBJ2-3, with D maybe TRBD2 (5 bases). The V gene lost 2 bases and the J gene lost 1 base, with 13 bases spanning the gap. The CDR3 covers 16 residues. Germline-derived CDR1 and CDR2 are SGHTA and FQGTGA. CDR3 in amino acids: CASSLGWAGGTDTQYF. The DNA for the CDR3 is TGTGCCAGCAGCTTAGGGTGGGCGGGTGGCACAGATACGCAGTATTTT.

This clonotype turned up a few times. The rearrangement joins TRBV11-2 to TRBJ1-2; 9 bases align to TRBD1. V shed 3 bases and J 8 bases; nucleotides not matched to a gene: 16. The CDR3 runs to 17 residues. Germline V CDR1 and CDR2: SGHAT, FQNNGV. The CDR3 region is CASSFGVPRDRVNGYTF. CDR3 DNA sequence: TGTGCCAGCAGCTTCGGAGTCCCGAGGGACAGGGTAAACGGCTACACCTTC.

The genes are TRBV20-1 and TRBJ2-4, with D tentatively TRBD1 (5 bases). Matching the DNA end better, TRBJ2-7 makes the J call doubtful. Germline assignment: CDR1 DFQATT and CDR2 SNEGSKA (reference sequence). The CDR3 has 13 amino acids. The CDR3 loop is CSALKDTAYEQYF. The CDR3 nucleotides are TGCAGTGCTCTTAAGGACACCGCCTACGAGCAGTACTTC.

In its sample, this clonotype was seen a few times. The J gene is TRBJ1-6, the V gene TRBV20-1; the D is unclear. Germline V gene sequence: CDR1 DFQATT, CDR2 SNEGSKA (reference sequence). V gave up 2 bases and J gave up 11 bases, with 10 bases separating them. The CDR3 totals 12 residues. The CDR3 here is CSARWSEAPLHF. For the CDR3, the DNA is TGCAGTGCTAGATGGTCCGAGGCACCCCTCCACTTT.

The gene calls are TRBV29-1 and TRBJ2-7; D possibly corresponds to TRBD2 (5 bases). This CDR3 is 14 amino acids long. The V end lost 5 bases, the J end lost 3 bases, and 17 bases lay between the germline ends. Germline V gene lookup returns CDR1 SQVTM and CDR2 ANQGSEA. CDR3 region: CSVRLAGVDYEQYF. The CDR3 region has the DNA TGCAGCGTTCGATTGGCCGGGGTAGACTACGAGCAGTACTTC.

This clonotype was seen a handful of times. The chain is built from TRBV3-1 and TRBJ2-6; D possibly corresponds to TRBD1 (6 bases). From germline, CDR1 is LGHDT and CDR2 YNNKEL (reference sequence). This CDR3 has 16 amino acids. Trimming took 3 bases from V and 0 from J, leaving 9 bases between them. The CDR3 here is CASSQGANSGANVLTF. The CDR3 DNA follows: TGTGCCAGCAGCCAGGGGGCGAACTCTGGGGCCAACGTCCTGACTTTC. The whole variable domain, filled in from reference TRBV3-1 and TRBJ2-6, reads DTAVSQTPKYLVTQMGNDKSIKCEQNLGHDTMYWYKQDSKKFLKIMFSYNNKELIINETVPNRFSPKSPDKAHLNLHINSLELGDSAVYFCASSQGANSGANVLTFGAGSRLTVL.

The V gene is TRBV15, the J gene TRBJ2-3; D gene ambiguous. From germline, CDR1 is LNHNV and CDR2 YYDKDF (reference sequence). The CDR3 runs 13 residues. V was trimmed by 5 bases and J by 6 bases, leaving 12 bases between them. CDR3 amino acids: CATSLGPPDTQYF. CDR3 DNA: TGTGCCACCAGCCTGGGCCCCCCGGATACGCAGTATTTT.

This clonotype has only a few counts. V gene TRBV25-1 combines with J gene TRBJ2-1; no clear D. This CDR3 is 12 amino acids long. In germline, CDR1 is MGHDK, CDR2 SYGVNS. Trimming removed 2 bases at V and 10 bases at J, with 9 bases between. The CDR3 bases are TGTGCCAGCAGTGAAAACCGAATCGAGCAGTTCTTC. It specifies CASSENRIEQFF.

V and J are TRBV7-2 and TRBJ1-5; D is possibly TRBD1 (5 bases). Per germline, CDR1 SGHTA and CDR2 FQGNSA. This CDR3 spans 16 amino acids. The V and J ends lost 3 bases and 1 base respectively, with 13 bases between them. CDR3 in amino acids: CASSLLPGASNQPQHF. CDR3 coding DNA: TGTGCCAGCAGCTTGTTGCCTGGGGCAAGCAATCAGCCCCAGCATTTT. Complete variable domain (other parts from reference TRBV7-2 and TRBJ1-5): GAGVSQSPSNKVTEKGKDVELRCDPISGHTALYWYRQSLGQGLEFLIYFQGNSAPDKSGLPSDRFSAERTGGSVSTLTIQRTQQEDSAVYLCASSLLPGASNQPQHFGDGTRLSIL.

This sequence joins TRBV20-1 and TRBJ2-1; 9 nucleotides match TRBD2. The CDR3 totals 18 residues. Germline V gene data show CDR1 as DFQATT and CDR2 as SNEGSKA (reference sequence). CDR3 sequence reads: CRVLGPSGERNSYNEQFF. The CDR3 coding sequence is TGCAGAGTATTGGGGCCTAGCGGGGAGCGAAACTCCTACAATGAGCAGTTCTTC.

The CDR3 region has the DNA TGTGCCAGCAGCGCGGGGAAGGGGGAGACCCAGTACTTC. Translating gives CASSAGKGETQYF. The V call is TRBV7-2, the J call TRBJ2-4, with TRBD2 as a possible D gene (6 bases). The J call could be wrong; TRBJ2-5 is a better fit for the DNA end. CDR3 length: 13 residues. Germline values: CDR1 SGHTA, CDR2 FQGNSA.

This clonotype was detected a few times. In nucleotides, the CDR3 is TGTGCCAGCAGTTATCTGGGGCAGGATGAGCAGTTCTTC. This gives the protein CASSYLGQDEQFF. This chain uses TRBV6-6 with TRBJ2-1, with a weak D call TRBD1 (5 bases). There are 13 residues in the CDR3. Trimming removed 3 bases at V and 8 bases at J, with 11 bases between. Looked up from germline, CDR1 is MNHNY and CDR2 is SVGAGI (reference sequence).

The table lists this clonotype with a count of one. This may be a read error: a much more frequent sequence differs by one nucleotide. The rearrangement joins TRBV29-1 to TRBJ2-1; D might be TRBD1 or TRBD2, each matching 5 bases. Germline loops: CDR1 SQVTM, CDR2 ANQGSEA. This CDR3 comprises 13 residues. The germline V and J ends were trimmed by 3 bases and 12 bases, with 18 bases remaining between them. The DNA for the CDR3 is TGCAGCGTTGATGGGACGGAGGAGCAGGGGCAGTTCTTC. Its protein is CSVDGTEEQGQFF.

V usage is TRBV7-3 and J usage is TRBJ2-1; D may be TRBD1 or TRBD2 (5 bases each). V was cut by 3 bases and J by 4 bases, with 13 bases left in between. Germline V gene lookup returns CDR1 SGHTA and CDR2 FQGTGA. The CDR3 consists of 15 residues. CDR3 protein: CASSLGVRIYNEQFF. Written as DNA, the CDR3 is TGTGCCAGCAGCTTGGGGGTTCGTATTTACAATGAGCAGTTCTTC.

The chain links TRBV4-3 to TRBJ1-2; D gene unclear. This CDR3 comprises 12 residues. Trimming pared 0 bases from V and 8 bases from J, leaving 7 bases between. CDR1 and CDR2 from the germline V gene are LGHNA and YSLEER. The CDR3 loop reads CASSQEDGGYTF. Written as DNA, the CDR3 is TGCGCCAGCAGCCAAGAGGACGGCGGCTACACCTTC.

The V gene is TRBV29-1, the J gene TRBJ2-1; D gene uncertain. Per the germline V gene, CDR1 is SQVTM and CDR2 is ANQGSEA. The CDR3 totals 11 residues. V was shortened by 6 bases and J by 8 bases, with 11 bases between the two germline ends. DNA of the CDR3: TGCAGCGTGCCCCCGAGCGATGAGCAGTTCTTC. Encoded protein: CSVPPSDEQFF.

The chain is built from TRBV10-3 and TRBJ1-2, with D possibly being TRBD1 (5 bases). Trimming stripped 7 bases from V and 0 bases from J, with 12 bases between. The CDR3 is made up of 14 amino acids. Germline CDR1 reads ENHRY; CDR2 reads SYGVKD. The DNA of the CDR3 is TGTGCCATCAACCGGGACGGGGCTAACTATGGCTACACCTTC. This gives the protein CAINRDGANYGYTF.

This clonotype was seen a few times. V usage is TRBV9 and J usage is TRBJ1-2; TRBD1 matches at 10 bases. Germline V gives CDR1 SGDLS, CDR2 YYNGEE. CDR3 length: 13 residues. With V trimmed by 3 bases and J by 7 bases, 3 bases remained unmatched. CDR3 in amino acids: CASSADRGLGYTF. CDR3 in DNA: TGTGCCAGCAGCGCCGACAGGGGGCTTGGCTACACCTTC. Based on the CDR3 plus reference TRBV9 and TRBJ1-2, the full variable domain is DSGVTQTPKHLITATGQRVTLRCSPRSGDLSVYWYQQSLDQGLQFLIQYYNGEERAKGNILERFSAQQFPDLHSELNLSSLELGDSALYFCASSADRGLGYTFGSGTRLTVV.

This chain uses TRBV12-3 or TRBV12-4 with TRBJ1-5; 8 nucleotides agree with TRBD1. The CDR3 consists of 14 residues. The junction had 4 bases not matched to a gene; V was cut back by 5 bases and J by 4 bases. The CDR3 DNA is TGTGCCAGCAGTCAGGGGGCTAGTAATCAGCCCCAGCATTTT. It specifies CASSQGASNQPQHF.

The chain carries TRBV5-3 and TRBJ2-6; either TRBD1 or TRBD2 may supply D (5 bases each). TRBV5-3 is placed among ORFs of uncertain function. Trimming took off 1 base at V and 0 bases at J, with 17 bases between the two ends. The CDR3 runs 19 residues. CDR3 DNA: TGTGCCAGAAGCTTGTTGCTTCCGGGACCTAACTCTGGGGCCAACGTCCTGACTTTC. Translated: CARSLLLPGPNSGANVLTF.